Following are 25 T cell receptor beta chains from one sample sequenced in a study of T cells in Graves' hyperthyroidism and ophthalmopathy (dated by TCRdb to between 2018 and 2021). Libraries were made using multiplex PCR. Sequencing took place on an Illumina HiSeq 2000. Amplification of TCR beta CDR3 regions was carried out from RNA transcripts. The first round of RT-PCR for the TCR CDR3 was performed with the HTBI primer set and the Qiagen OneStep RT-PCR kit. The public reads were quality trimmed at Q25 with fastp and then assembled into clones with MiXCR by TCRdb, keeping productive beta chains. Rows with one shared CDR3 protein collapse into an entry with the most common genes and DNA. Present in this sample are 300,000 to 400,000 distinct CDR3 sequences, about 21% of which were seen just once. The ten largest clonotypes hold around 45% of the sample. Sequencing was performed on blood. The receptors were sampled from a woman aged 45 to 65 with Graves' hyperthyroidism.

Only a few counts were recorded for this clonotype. The CDR3: CATAGVGWGFTF. As DNA, the CDR3 is TGTGCCACCGCCGGAGTCGGGTGGGGATTCACCTTC. V is TRBV19 and J is TRBJ1-2; the D is unclear. V shed 10 bases and J shed 13 bases, with 22 bases lying between them. The CDR3 extends over 12 amino acids. In germline, CDR1 is LNHDA, CDR2 SQIVND (reference sequence).

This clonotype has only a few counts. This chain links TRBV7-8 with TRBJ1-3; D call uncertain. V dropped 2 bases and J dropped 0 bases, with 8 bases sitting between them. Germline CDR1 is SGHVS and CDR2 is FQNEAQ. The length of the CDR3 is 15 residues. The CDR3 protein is CASSLQARSGNTIYF. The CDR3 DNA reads TGTGCCAGCAGCTTACAGGCTCGCTCTGGAAACACCATATATTTT. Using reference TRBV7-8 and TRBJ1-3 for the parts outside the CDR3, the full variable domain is GAGVSQSPRYKVAKRGQDVALRCDPISGHVSLFWYQQALGQGPEFLTYFQNEAQLDKSGLPSDRFFAERPEGSVSTLKIQRTQQEDSAVYLCASSLQARSGNTIYFGEGSWLTVV.

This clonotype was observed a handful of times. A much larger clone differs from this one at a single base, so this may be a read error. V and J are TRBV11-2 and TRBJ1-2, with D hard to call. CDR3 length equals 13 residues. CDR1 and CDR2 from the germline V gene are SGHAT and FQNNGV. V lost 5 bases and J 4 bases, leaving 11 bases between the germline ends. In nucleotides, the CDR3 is TGTGCCAGCAGCCCCCCAAGCCTCTATGGCTACACCTTC. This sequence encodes CASSPPSLYGYTF.

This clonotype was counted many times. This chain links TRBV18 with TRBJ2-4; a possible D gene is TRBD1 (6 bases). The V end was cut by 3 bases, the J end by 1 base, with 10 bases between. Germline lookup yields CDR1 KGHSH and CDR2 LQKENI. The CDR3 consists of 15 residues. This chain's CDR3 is CASSPTQGAKNIQYF. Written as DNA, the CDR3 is TGTGCCAGCTCACCTACACAGGGTGCCAAAAACATTCAGTACTTC. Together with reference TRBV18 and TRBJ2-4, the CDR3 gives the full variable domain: NAGVMQNPRHLVRRRGQEARLRCSPMKGHSHVYWYRQLPEEGLKFMVYLQKENIIDESGMPKERFSAEFPKEGPSILRIQQVVRGDSAAYFCASSPTQGAKNIQYFGAGTRLSVL.

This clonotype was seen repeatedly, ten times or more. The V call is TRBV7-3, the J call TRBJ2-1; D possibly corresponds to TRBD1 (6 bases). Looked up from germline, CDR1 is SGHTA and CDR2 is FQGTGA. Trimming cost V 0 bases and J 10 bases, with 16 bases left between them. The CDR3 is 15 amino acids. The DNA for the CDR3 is TGTGCCAGCAGCTTAACGATCACACAGGGTGGAGAGCAGTTCTTC. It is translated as CASSLTITQGGEQFF.

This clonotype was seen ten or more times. The CDR3 nucleotides read TGCGCCAGCGGCGACACGTATAATTCACCCCTCCACTTT. It codes for CASGDTYNSPLHF. The rearrangement joins TRBV5-1 to TRBJ1-6; D remains ambiguous. The germline V gene encodes CDR1 SGHRS and CDR2 YFSETQ. The CDR3 contains 13 residues. The V gene lost 7 bases and the J gene lost 4 bases, with 9 bases spanning the gap.

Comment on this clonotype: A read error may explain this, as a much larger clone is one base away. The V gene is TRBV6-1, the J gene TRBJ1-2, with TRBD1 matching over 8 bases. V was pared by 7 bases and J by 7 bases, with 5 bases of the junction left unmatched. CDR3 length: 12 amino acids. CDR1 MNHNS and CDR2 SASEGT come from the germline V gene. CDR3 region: CASIRTGFGYTF. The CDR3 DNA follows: TGTGCCAGCATACGGACAGGGTTTGGCTACACCTTC.

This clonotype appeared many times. The CDR3 DNA reads as TGTGCCACCAGCAGGGAGAGGCACAGGGGGCGAGAGACCCAGTACTTC. Protein product: CATSRERHRGRETQYF. The V and J genes are TRBV15 and TRBJ2-5; 9 positions match TRBD1. Germline CDR1 reads LNHNV; CDR2 reads YYDKDF (reference sequence). CDR3 length: 16 residues. J was trimmed by 4 bases and V by 3 bases; bases with no gene match: 9.

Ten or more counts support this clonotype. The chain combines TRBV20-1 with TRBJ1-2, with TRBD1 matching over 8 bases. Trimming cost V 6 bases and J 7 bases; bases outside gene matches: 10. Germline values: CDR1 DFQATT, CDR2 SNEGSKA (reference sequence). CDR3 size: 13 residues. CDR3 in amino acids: CSAIDRGDGGYTF. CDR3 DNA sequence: TGCAGTGCCATAGACAGGGGCGATGGTGGCTACACCTTC.

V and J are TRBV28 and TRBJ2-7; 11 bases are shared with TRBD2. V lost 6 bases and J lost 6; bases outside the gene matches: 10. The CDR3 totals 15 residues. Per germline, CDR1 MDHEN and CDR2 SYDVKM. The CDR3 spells CASRRTSGSGREQYF. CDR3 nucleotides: TGTGCCAGCAGGAGAACTAGCGGGAGCGGGCGCGAGCAGTACTTC.

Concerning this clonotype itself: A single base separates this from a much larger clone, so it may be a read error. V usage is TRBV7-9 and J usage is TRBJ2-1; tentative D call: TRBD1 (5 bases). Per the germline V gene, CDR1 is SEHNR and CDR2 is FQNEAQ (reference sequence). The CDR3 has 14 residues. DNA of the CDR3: TGTGCCAGCAGCTTTAGACAGTCCTACAATGAGCAGCTCTTC. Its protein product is CASSFRQSYNEQLF.

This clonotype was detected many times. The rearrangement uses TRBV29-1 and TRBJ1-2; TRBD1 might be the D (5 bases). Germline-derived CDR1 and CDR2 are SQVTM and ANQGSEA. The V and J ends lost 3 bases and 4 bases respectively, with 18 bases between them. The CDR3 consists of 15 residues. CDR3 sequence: CSVDPHAGRSYGYTF. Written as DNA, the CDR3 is TGCAGCGTTGACCCCCACGCGGGGCGCTCCTATGGCTACACCTTC.

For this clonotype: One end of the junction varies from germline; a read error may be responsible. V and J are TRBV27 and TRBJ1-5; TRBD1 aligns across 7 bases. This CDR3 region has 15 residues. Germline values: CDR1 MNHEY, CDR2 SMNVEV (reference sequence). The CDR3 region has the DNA TGTGCCGGCAGCCAAGGGGGCCGCCCCGCGCAGCCCCAGCATTTT. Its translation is CAGSQGGRPAQPQHF.

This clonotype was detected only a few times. CDR3 sequence: CASSPRAGNYEQYF. CDR3 bases: TGTGCCAGCAGCCCTCGGGCTGGTAACTACGAGCAGTACTTC. The chain has TRBV14 and TRBJ2-7; D gene uncertain. V gave up 4 bases and J gave up 3 bases, with 13 bases separating them. The CDR3 length is 14 residues. In germline, CDR1 is SGHDN, CDR2 FVKESK.

This CDR3 is CASSAGQGARRNIQYF. The CDR3, as DNA: TGCGCCAGCAGCGCTGGACAGGGGGCGAGGAGGAACATTCAGTACTTC. J is TRBJ2-4 and V is TRBV5-1; TRBD1 matches 11 bases. V gave up 4 bases and J gave up 7 bases; unmatched junction bases: 10. This CDR3 has 16 residues. Germline loops: CDR1 SGHRS, CDR2 YFSETQ.

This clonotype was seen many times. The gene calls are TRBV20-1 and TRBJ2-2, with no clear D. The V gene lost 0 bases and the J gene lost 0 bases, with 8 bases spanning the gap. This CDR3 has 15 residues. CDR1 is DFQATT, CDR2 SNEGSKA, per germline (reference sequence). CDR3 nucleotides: TGCAGTGCTAGAGAAGCAGACGCGAACACCGGGGAGCTGTTTTTT. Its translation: CSAREADANTGELFF.

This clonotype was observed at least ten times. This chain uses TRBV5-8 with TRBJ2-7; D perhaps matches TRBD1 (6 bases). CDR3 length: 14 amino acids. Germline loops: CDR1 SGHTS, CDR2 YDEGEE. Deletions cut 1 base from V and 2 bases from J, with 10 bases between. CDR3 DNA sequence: TGTGCCAGCAGCTTGAAACAGGGTCCCTACGAGCAGTACTTC. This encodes CASSLKQGPYEQYF.

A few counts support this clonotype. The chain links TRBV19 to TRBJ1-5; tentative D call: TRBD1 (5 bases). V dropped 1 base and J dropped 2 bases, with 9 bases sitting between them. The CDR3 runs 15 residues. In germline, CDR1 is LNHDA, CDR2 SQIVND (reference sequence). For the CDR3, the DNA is TGTGCCAGTAGTATAGGGCAGGGAGGCAATCAGCCCCAGCATTTT. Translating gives CASSIGQGGNQPQHF.

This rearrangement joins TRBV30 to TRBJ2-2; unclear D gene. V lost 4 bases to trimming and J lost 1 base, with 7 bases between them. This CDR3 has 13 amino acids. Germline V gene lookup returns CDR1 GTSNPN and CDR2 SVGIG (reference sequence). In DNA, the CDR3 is TGTGCCTGGAATACAAGGAACACCGGGGAGCTGTTTTTT. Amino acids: CAWNTRNTGELFF.

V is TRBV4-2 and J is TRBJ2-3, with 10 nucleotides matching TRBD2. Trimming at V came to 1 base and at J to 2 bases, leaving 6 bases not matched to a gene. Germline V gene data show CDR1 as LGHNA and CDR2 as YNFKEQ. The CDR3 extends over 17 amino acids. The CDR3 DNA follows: TGTGCCAGCAGCCAAGCGAGGACTAGCGGACCCACAGATACGCAGTATTTT. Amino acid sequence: CASSQARTSGPTDTQYF.

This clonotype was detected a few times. CDR3 nucleotide sequence: TGCAGCGTTGTTCGCCCTAGCGGGGGTGACCAAGAGACCCAGTACTTC. Its translation is CSVVRPSGGDQETQYF. The rearrangement links TRBV29-1 to TRBJ2-5, with 10 nucleotides matching TRBD2. The trim removed 4 bases at V and 0 bases at J, leaving 8 bases unmatched. The germline V gene encodes CDR1 SQVTM and CDR2 ANQGSEA. The CDR3 totals 16 residues.

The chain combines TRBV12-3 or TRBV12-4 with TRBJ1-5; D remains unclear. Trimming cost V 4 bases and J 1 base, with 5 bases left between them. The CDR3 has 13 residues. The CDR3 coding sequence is TGTGCCAGCAGTTCCAGAAGCAATCAGCCCCAGCATTTT. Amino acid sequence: CASSSRSNQPQHF.

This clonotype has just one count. The CDR3 DNA reads as TGCAGTGCCCCCGTCAGGACAGGGGGCCCGTACAATGAGCAGTTCTTC. Its translation is CSAPVRTGGPYNEQFF. This chain joins TRBV20-1 and TRBJ2-1; 11 nucleotides agree with TRBD1. V shed 6 bases, J shed 4 bases, and the junction held 11 bases outside the gene matches. Per the germline V gene, CDR1 is DFQATT and CDR2 is SNEGSKA (reference sequence). This CDR3 contains 16 residues.

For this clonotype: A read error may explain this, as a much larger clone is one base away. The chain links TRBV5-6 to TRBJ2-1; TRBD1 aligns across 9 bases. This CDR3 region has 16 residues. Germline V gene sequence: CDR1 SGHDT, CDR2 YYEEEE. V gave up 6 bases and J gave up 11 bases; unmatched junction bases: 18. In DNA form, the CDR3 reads TGTGCCAGCAACTCGTCCGGGACAGGGAACACAATGAAGCAGTTCTTC. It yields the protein CASNSSGTGNTMKQFF.

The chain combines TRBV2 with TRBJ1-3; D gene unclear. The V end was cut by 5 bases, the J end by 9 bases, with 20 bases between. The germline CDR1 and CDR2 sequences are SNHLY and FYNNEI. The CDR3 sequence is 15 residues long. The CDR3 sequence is CASSFEEGIKSTIYF. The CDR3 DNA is TGTGCCAGCAGTTTTGAGGAGGGCATTAAAAGCACCATATATTTT.